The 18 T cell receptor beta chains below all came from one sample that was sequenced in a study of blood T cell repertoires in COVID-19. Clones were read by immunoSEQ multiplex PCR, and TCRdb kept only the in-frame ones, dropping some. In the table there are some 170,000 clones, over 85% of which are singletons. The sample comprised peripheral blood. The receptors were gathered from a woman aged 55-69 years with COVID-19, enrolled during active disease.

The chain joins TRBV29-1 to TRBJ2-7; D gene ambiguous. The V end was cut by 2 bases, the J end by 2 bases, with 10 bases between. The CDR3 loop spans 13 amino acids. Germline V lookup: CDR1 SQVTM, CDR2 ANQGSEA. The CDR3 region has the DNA TGCAGCGTTGAAAGCCCGAGTACCTACGAGCAGTACTTC. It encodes CSVESPSTYEQYF.

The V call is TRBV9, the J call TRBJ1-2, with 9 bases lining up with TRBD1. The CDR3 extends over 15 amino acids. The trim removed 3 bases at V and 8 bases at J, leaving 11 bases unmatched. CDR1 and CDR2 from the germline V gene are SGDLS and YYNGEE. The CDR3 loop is CASSGGGQGLGGYTF. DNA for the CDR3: TGTGCCAGCAGCGGAGGAGGACAGGGGCTAGGGGGCTACACCTTC. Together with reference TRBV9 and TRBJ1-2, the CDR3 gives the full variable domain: DSGVTQTPKHLITATGQRVTLRCSPRSGDLSVYWYQQSLDQGLQFLIQYYNGEERAKGNILERFSAQQFPDLHSELNLSSLELGDSALYFCASSGGGQGLGGYTFGSGTRLTVV.

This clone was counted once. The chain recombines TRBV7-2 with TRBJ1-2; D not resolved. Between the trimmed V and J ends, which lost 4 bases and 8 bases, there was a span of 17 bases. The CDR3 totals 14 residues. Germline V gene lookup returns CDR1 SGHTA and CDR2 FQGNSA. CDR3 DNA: TGTGCCAGCAGCTCCGGCGGGCTTTTTGGAGGCTACACCTTC. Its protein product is CASSSGGLFGGYTF.

The CDR3 region is CASSPTARGGRLYGYTF. The CDR3, as DNA: TGTGCCAGCAGTCCTACCGCGCGGGGGGGGCGCCTCTATGGCTACACCTTC. The chain carries TRBV27 and TRBJ1-2; perhaps TRBD1 as D (6 bases). The germline gives CDR1 MNHEY, CDR2 SMNVEV (reference sequence). V was shortened by 5 bases and J by 4 bases, with 23 bases between the two germline ends. The CDR3 is 17 amino acids.

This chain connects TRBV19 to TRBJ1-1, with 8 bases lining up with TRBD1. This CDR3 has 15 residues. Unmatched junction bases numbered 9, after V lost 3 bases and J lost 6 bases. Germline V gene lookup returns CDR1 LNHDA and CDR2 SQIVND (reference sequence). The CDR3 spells CASSMLRQGASEAFF. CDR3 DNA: TGTGCCAGTAGTATGTTAAGGCAGGGGGCCTCTGAAGCTTTCTTT.

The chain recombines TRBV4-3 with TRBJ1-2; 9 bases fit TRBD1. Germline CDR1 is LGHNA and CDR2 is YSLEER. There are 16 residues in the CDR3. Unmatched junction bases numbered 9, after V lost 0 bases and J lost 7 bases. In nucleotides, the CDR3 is TGCGCCAGCAGCCAAGATCAGGCAAGGACAGGGGTTGGCTACACCTTC. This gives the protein CASSQDQARTGVGYTF.

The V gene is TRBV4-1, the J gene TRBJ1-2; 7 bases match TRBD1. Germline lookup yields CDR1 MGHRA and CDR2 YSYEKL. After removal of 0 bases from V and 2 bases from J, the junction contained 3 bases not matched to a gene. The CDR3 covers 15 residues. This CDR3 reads CASSQDMGQNYGYTF. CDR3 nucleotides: TGCGCCAGCAGCCAAGATATGGGACAGAACTATGGCTACACCTTC.

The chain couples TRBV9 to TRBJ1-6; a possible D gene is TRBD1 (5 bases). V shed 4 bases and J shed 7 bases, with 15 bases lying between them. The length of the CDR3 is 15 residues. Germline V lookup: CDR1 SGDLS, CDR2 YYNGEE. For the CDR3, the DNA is TGTGCCAGCAGCATCCAGGGTAATGGGAATTCACCCCTCCACTTT. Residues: CASSIQGNGNSPLHF.

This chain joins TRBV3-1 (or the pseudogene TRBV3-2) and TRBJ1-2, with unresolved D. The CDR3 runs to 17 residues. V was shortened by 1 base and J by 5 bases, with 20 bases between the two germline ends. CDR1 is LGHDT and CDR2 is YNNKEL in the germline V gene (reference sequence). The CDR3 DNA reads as TGTGCCAGCAGCCAAGTGGTGTCGGCGGTTGGTAGATATGGCTACACCTTC. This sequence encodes CASSQVVSAVGRYGYTF.

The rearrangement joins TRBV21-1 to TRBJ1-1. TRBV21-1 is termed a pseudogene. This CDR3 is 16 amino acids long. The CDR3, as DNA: TGTGCCAGCAACAATGGCCACCGGGTCCAGAACACTGAAGCTTTCTTT. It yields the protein CASNNGHRVQNTEAFF.

Here the CDR3 reads CASSDELRGKLFF. CDR3 in DNA: TGTGCCAGCAGCGACGAACTACGAGGTAAACTGTTTTTT. V and J are TRBV7-6 and TRBJ1-4; D call uncertain. Germline-derived CDR1 and CDR2 are SGHVS and FNYEAQ. V dropped 5 bases and J dropped 11 bases, with 15 bases sitting between them. This CDR3 has 13 amino acids.

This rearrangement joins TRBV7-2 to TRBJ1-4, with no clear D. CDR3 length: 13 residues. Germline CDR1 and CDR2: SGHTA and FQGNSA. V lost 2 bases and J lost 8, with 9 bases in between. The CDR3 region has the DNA TGTGCCAGCAGCTTATATACAGACGAAAAACTGTTTTTT. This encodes CASSLYTDEKLFF.

Here the CDR3 DNA reads TGTGCCAGCAGCCAACGGGGTCCGGACACTGAAGCTTTCTTT. Translating gives CASSQRGPDTEAFF. This sequence joins TRBV3-1 (or the pseudogene TRBV3-2) and TRBJ1-1; D gene unclear. There are 14 residues in the CDR3. Germline-derived CDR1 and CDR2 are LGHDT and YNNKEL (reference sequence). Trimming took 2 bases from V and 3 from J, leaving 10 bases between them.

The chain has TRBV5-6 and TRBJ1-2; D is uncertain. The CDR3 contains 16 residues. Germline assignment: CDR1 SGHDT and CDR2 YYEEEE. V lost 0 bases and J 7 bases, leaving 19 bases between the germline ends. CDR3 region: CASSLAPSRSWRGYTF. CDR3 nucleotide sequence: TGTGCCAGCAGCTTGGCCCCAAGTCGGAGTTGGCGTGGCTACACCTTC.

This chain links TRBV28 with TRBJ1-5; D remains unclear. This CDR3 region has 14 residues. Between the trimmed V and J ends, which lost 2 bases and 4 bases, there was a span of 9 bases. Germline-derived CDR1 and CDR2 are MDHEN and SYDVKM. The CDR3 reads CASSLPTRNQPQHF. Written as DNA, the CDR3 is TGTGCCAGCAGTTTACCCACCAGGAATCAGCCCCAGCATTTT.

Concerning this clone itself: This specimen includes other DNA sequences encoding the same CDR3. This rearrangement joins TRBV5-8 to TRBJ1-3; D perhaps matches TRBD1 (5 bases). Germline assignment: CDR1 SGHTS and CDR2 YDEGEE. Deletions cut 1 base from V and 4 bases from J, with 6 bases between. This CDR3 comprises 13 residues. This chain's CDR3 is CASSLRGGNTIYF. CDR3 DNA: TGTGCCAGCAGCTTGAGGGGAGGAAACACCATATATTTT.

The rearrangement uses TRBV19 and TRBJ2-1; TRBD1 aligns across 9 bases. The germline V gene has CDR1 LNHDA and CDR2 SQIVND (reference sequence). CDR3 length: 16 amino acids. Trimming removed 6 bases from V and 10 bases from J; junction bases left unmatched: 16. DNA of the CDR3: TGTGCCAGTAGGCACCCCGGGACAGGGTCGGGAGTAGAGCAGTTCTTC. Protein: CASRHPGTGSGVEQFF.

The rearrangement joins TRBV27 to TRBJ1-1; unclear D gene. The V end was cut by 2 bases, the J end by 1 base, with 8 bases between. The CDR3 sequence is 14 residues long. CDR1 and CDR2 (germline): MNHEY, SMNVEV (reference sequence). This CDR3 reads CASSLGQANTEAFF. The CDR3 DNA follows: TGTGCCAGCAGTTTAGGGCAGGCGAACACTGAAGCTTTCTTT.